A single sample gave rise to the 30 T cell receptor beta chains below, sequenced in a study of blood T cell repertoires in COVID-19. Using immunoSEQ multiplex PCR, the repertoire was profiled, and TCRdb retains in-frame clones only, with some absent. Altogether 200,000 to 250,000 clones are present, 87% being singletons, with the ten largest covering around 6%. The sequencing sample was made of PBMCs or T cells enriched from blood (not recorded which). The receptors stem from a woman in her 30s with acute COVID-19.

The chain recombines TRBV19 with TRBJ2-7, with unresolved D. Trimming pared 3 bases from V and 2 bases from J, leaving 17 bases between. This CDR3 has 16 amino acids. Per germline, CDR1 LNHDA and CDR2 SQIVND (reference sequence). The DNA of the CDR3 is TGTGCCAGTAGTATTAGGAGCGTCTTATCCCCCTACGAGCAGTACTTC. It specifies CASSIRSVLSPYEQYF.

The chain combines TRBV6-5 with TRBJ2-2, with 8 positions matching TRBD1. CDR1 is MNHEY and CDR2 is SVGAGI in the germline V gene. The CDR3 length is 14 residues. J gave up 2 bases and V 7 bases, and 3 bases lay outside the gene matches. As DNA, the CDR3 is TGTGCCAGCAAGGACAGGGCCAACACCGGGGAGCTGTTTTTT. It encodes CASKDRANTGELFF.

The rearrangement links TRBV24-1 to TRBJ2-5; TRBD1 aligns across 7 bases. The CDR3 loop spans 15 amino acids. The V segment lost 4 bases and the J segment 4 bases; nucleotides outside the gene matches: 8. Looked up from germline, CDR1 is KGHDR and CDR2 is SFDVKD. The CDR3 bases are TGTGCCACCAGTGACGCGAAGGGGGCAGGAGAGACCCAGTACTTC. Translated, it gives CATSDAKGAGETQYF.

The rearrangement uses TRBV9 and TRBJ2-2; D call uncertain. CDR1 and CDR2 (germline): SGDLS, YYNGEE. The V and J ends lost 2 bases and 6 bases respectively, with 5 bases between them. The CDR3 consists of 12 residues. CDR3 protein: CASSVLAGELFF. The CDR3 coding sequence is TGTGCCAGCAGCGTCCTCGCCGGGGAGCTGTTTTTT.

The chain has TRBV7-9 and TRBJ1-2, with 8 bases fitting TRBD1. Trimming at V came to 7 bases and at J to 6 bases, leaving 7 bases not matched to a gene. The germline V gene has CDR1 SEHNR and CDR2 FQNEAQ (reference sequence). The CDR3 has 13 amino acids. CDR3 nucleotides: TGTGCCAGCACCTCAGGGGGCCTTGATGGCTACACCTTC. Translated: CASTSGGLDGYTF.

CDR3: CAWTSSYNSPLHF. CDR3 nucleotides: TGTGCCTGGACTAGCTCCTATAATTCACCCCTCCACTTT. This chain joins TRBV30 and TRBJ1-6; D not resolved. Trimming stripped 4 bases from V and 0 bases from J, with 4 bases between. This CDR3 has 13 residues. Germline-derived CDR1 and CDR2 are GTSNPN and SVGIG (reference sequence).

This sequence joins TRBV24-1 and TRBJ2-1; the match to TRBD1 covers 11 bases. The V segment lost 4 bases and the J segment 8 bases; nucleotides outside the gene matches: 6. Germline V CDR1 and CDR2: KGHDR, SFDVKD. The CDR3 sequence is 15 residues long. CDR3 sequence: CATSDRDRGRDEQFF. The DNA of the CDR3 is TGTGCCACCAGTGACCGGGACAGGGGGAGGGATGAGCAGTTCTTC.

The V and J genes are TRBV15 and TRBJ2-3, with D perhaps matching TRBD2 (6 bases). Germline V CDR1 and CDR2: LNHNV, YYDKDF (reference sequence). This CDR3 is built from 15 residues. Trimming pared 0 bases from V and 3 bases from J, leaving 10 bases between. CDR3 in DNA: TGTGCCACCAGCAGAGATCTGGCGGGGACAGATACGCAGTATTTT. It is translated as CATSRDLAGTDTQYF.

The chain couples TRBV4-3 to TRBJ2-7; 10 positions match TRBD2. This CDR3 is 15 amino acids long. The germline V gene has CDR1 LGHNA and CDR2 YSLEER. Germline trimming cut 1 base from V and 4 bases from J; bases unmatched to any gene: 4. The CDR3 coding sequence is TGCGCCAGCAGCCAAGGGCTAGCGGGAGCTTACGAGCAGTACTTC. Translating gives CASSQGLAGAYEQYF.

The V call is TRBV9, the J call TRBJ2-3; D might be TRBD2 (5 bases). CDR1 and CDR2 from the germline V gene are SGDLS and YYNGEE. This CDR3 is 17 amino acids long. The V end lost 0 bases, the J end lost 0 bases, and 14 bases lay between the germline ends. The CDR3 protein is CASSVVDGVFSTDTQYF. The CDR3 DNA sequence: TGTGCCAGCAGCGTAGTCGACGGGGTATTTAGCACAGATACGCAGTATTTT.

This clone was counted between two and nine times. The same CDR3 is also encoded by other DNA sequences in this sample. The chain recombines TRBV7-9 with TRBJ1-5, with D unresolved. Germline CDR1 and CDR2: SEHNR and FQNEAQ (reference sequence). With 1 base removed from V and 6 bases from J, the gap between germline ends came to 4 bases. CDR3 length: 12 residues. In nucleotides, the CDR3 is TGTGCCAGCAGCTTAGGTAGTCAGCCCCAGCATTTT. It translates to CASSLGSQPQHF.

This rearrangement joins TRBV18 to TRBJ1-1, with D hard to call. CDR1 and CDR2 (germline): KGHSH, LQKENI. The CDR3 contains 14 residues. V was cut by 6 bases and J by 4 bases, with 15 bases left in between. The CDR3 DNA reads as TGTGCCAGCTCGAAAGTAGTGAGCTCCACTGAAGCTTTCTTT. This translates into CASSKVVSSTEAFF. Using reference TRBV18 and TRBJ1-1 for the parts outside the CDR3, the full variable domain is NAGVMQNPRHLVRRRGQEARLRCSPMKGHSHVYWYRQLPEEGLKFMVYLQKENIIDESGMPKERFSAEFPKEGPSILRIQQVVRGDSAAYFCASSKVVSSTEAFFGQGTRLTVV.

The V gene is TRBV7-2, the J gene TRBJ2-7, with D perhaps matching TRBD1 (6 bases). The CDR3 is 13 amino acids. Trimming shortened V by 5 bases and J by 1 base, and 9 bases separated the two germline ends. Germline CDR1 reads SGHTA; CDR2 reads FQGNSA. The CDR3 sequence: CASSPGQSYEQYF. CDR3 DNA sequence: TGTGCCAGCAGCCCCGGACAGTCCTACGAGCAGTACTTC.

The chain carries TRBV13 and TRBJ2-3; 10 bases line up with TRBD2. The germline CDR1 and CDR2 sequences are PRHDT and FYEKMQ (reference sequence). CDR3 length: 19 amino acids. The V segment lost 1 base and the J segment 0 bases; nucleotides outside the gene matches: 10. The CDR3 bases are TGTGCCAGCAGCTTAGAGTCTTTAGCGGGAGGAAGGAGCACAGATACGCAGTATTTT. Protein product: CASSLESLAGGRSTDTQYF.

The rearrangement joins TRBV28 to TRBJ2-7; D might be TRBD2 (7 bases). Germline CDR1 and CDR2: MDHEN and SYDVKM. V lost 7 bases to trimming and J lost 9 bases, with 22 bases between them. This CDR3 has 14 residues. CDR3 coding DNA: TGTGCCAGCACCACGGGGGGCAGGGGAGGTCTGCAGTACTTC. As protein: CASTTGGRGGLQYF.

The J gene is TRBJ2-7, the V gene TRBV5-4, with TRBD1 as a possible D gene (6 bases). CDR3 size: 14 residues. The V gene's germline CDR1 is SGHNT and CDR2 YYREEE (reference sequence). The V and J ends lost 4 bases and 3 bases respectively, with 14 bases between them. The CDR3 loop reads CASSSPGQNYEQYF. CDR3 DNA: TGTGCCAGCAGCAGCCCAGGACAGAACTACGAGCAGTACTTC.

This clone was seen only once. The J gene is TRBJ2-7, the V gene TRBV7-9, with 11 bases lining up with TRBD2. Looked up from germline, CDR1 is SEHNR and CDR2 is FQNEAQ (reference sequence). The CDR3 contains 14 residues. V dropped 8 bases and J dropped 4; count of bases not matched to a gene: 7. The CDR3 protein is CASRRGLADYEQYF. The CDR3 coding sequence is TGTGCCAGCCGCCGGGGACTAGCGGATTACGAGCAGTACTTC.

The chain recombines TRBV7-9 with TRBJ1-6, with D unresolved. CDR3 size: 16 residues. Trimming left V 2 bases short and J 8 bases short, with 16 bases between. CDR1 is SEHNR and CDR2 is FQNEAQ in the germline V gene (reference sequence). The CDR3 nucleotides read TGTGCCAGCAGCTTATATCCCGTAACTCGGGATTCACCCCTCCACTTT. This encodes CASSLYPVTRDSPLHF.

The gene calls are TRBV7-2 and TRBJ2-7; weak D call: TRBD2 (5 bases). The germline gives CDR1 SGHTA, CDR2 FQGNSA. Trimming shortened V by 0 bases and J by 4 bases, and 10 bases separated the two germline ends. This CDR3 comprises 14 residues. The CDR3 loop is CASSLARAGYEQYF. CDR3 nucleotide sequence: TGTGCCAGCAGCTTAGCGCGGGCAGGTTACGAGCAGTACTTC.

The chain links TRBV4-2 to TRBJ2-5; perhaps TRBD2 as D (6 bases). This CDR3 contains 16 residues. Trimming removed 0 bases from V and 2 bases from J, with 13 bases in between. The germline CDR1 and CDR2 sequences are LGHNA and YNFKEQ. The CDR3 sequence: CASSQDGRGGQETQYF. The CDR3 coding sequence is TGTGCCAGCAGCCAAGATGGGCGGGGAGGTCAAGAGACCCAGTACTTC.

CDR3 in DNA: TGTGCCAGCAGTTGGTCCTTCGGAGGGAATCAGCCCCAGCATTTT. Its translation: CASSWSFGGNQPQHF. This chain connects TRBV27 to TRBJ1-5, with D hard to call. The CDR3 has 15 residues. Trimming removed 4 bases from V and 4 bases from J, with 14 bases in between. Per the germline V gene, CDR1 is MNHEY and CDR2 is SMNVEV (reference sequence).

V and J are TRBV19 and TRBJ1-4, with D possibly TRBD1 on 6 matching bases. CDR1 is LNHDA and CDR2 is SQIVND in the germline V gene (reference sequence). The ends were cut back, 5 bases at V and 7 bases at J, with 20 bases in the middle. This CDR3 has 16 amino acids. The CDR3 spells CASSGIRGGVGEKLFF. The DNA for the CDR3 is TGTGCCAGTAGTGGCATCAGGGGAGGGGTTGGTGAAAAACTGTTTTTT.

This chain uses TRBV6-4 with TRBJ2-2; D possibly corresponds to TRBD1 (6 bases). The CDR3 totals 15 residues. In germline, CDR1 is MRHNA, CDR2 SNTAGT. V lost 3 bases, J lost 3 bases, and 11 bases lay in between. The DNA of the CDR3 is TGTGCCAGCAGTGAGGGGGCAACTGACACCGGGGAGCTGTTTTTT. This gives the protein CASSEGATDTGELFF.

The J gene is TRBJ2-5, the V gene TRBV5-6; the D is unclear. Between the trimmed V and J ends, which lost 1 base and 3 bases, there was a span of 13 bases. The CDR3 runs 15 residues. CDR1 SGHDT and CDR2 YYEEEE come from the germline V gene. This CDR3 is CASSLSRLSKETQYF. In DNA form, the CDR3 reads TGTGCCAGCAGCTTGTCGAGGTTGTCAAAAGAGACCCAGTACTTC.

The V call is TRBV21-1, the J call TRBJ2-6; TRBD1 is taken as the D call from the table, unchecked against the DNA. TRBV21-1 is a documented pseudogene. The CDR3 has 18 residues. The CDR3 coding sequence is TGTGCCAGCAGCCAAGGCCAGGGTGTATCCTCTGGGGCCAACGTCCTGACTTTC. This gives the protein CASSQGQGVSSGANVLTF.

The chain is built from TRBV28 and TRBJ1-2; 8 positions match TRBD1. The ends lost 2 bases at V and 7 bases at J; junction bases unmatched: 9. Germline CDR1 is MDHEN and CDR2 is SYDVKM. There are 15 residues in the CDR3. The CDR3 protein is CASSLTHRGMAGYTF. The CDR3 bases are TGTGCCAGCAGTTTAACCCACAGGGGGATGGCTGGCTACACCTTC.

This sequence joins TRBV19 and TRBJ2-1; weak D call: TRBD1 (5 bases). The CDR3 spans 15 residues. Trimming removed 6 bases from V and 3 bases from J, with 15 bases in between. The germline gives CDR1 LNHDA, CDR2 SQIVND (reference sequence). Here the CDR3 reads CASSRSDSSYNEQFF. Here the CDR3 DNA reads TGTGCCAGTAGCCGCTCCGACAGTAGCTACAATGAGCAGTTCTTC.

The J gene is TRBJ1-2, the V gene TRBV6-5; perhaps TRBD1 as D (5 bases). This CDR3 is 14 amino acids long. V was cut by 6 bases and J by 7 bases, with 18 bases left in between. CDR1 is MNHEY, CDR2 SVGAGI, per germline. In nucleotides, the CDR3 is TGTGCCAGCAGGGACGGGGGGGAGTCCGGTGGCTACACCTTC. It translates to CASRDGGESGGYTF.

The J gene is TRBJ2-6, the V gene TRBV14; D is perhaps TRBD1 (5 bases). The germline V gene has CDR1 SGHDN and CDR2 FVKESK. The CDR3 consists of 16 residues. Trimming left V 0 bases short and J 2 bases short, with 8 bases between. In DNA, the CDR3 is TGTGCCAGCAGCCAAGATCCAGGGCCTGGGGCCAACGTCCTGACTTTC. Its protein product is CASSQDPGPGANVLTF.

V and J are TRBV28 and TRBJ1-4, with unresolved D. Germline loops: CDR1 MDHEN, CDR2 SYDVKM. V dropped 6 bases and J dropped 0 bases, with 11 bases sitting between them. The CDR3 totals 15 residues. In nucleotides, the CDR3 is TGTGCCAGCAGGAGGACGGGAACAACTAATGAAAAACTGTTTTTT. Encoded protein: CASRRTGTTNEKLFF.